The T cell receptor (beta chain) described here comes from a study of CD8 T cells in Susac syndrome. Through negative isolation, CD4+ and CD8+ T cells were obtained, while TEMRA cells were enriched using FACS. A note on this clonotype: Its antigen is undetermined.

cDNA came from around 0.54 to 1 ug RNA primed by random hexamers. Amplification of TCR beta CDR3 across 54 Vbeta and 13 Jbeta was performed with immunoSEQ multiplex PCR. Each CDR3 protein is one row after TCRdb ran MiXCR on the immunoSEQ multiplex PCR reads. This sample has fewer than 85,000 distinct CDR3 sequences, with 94% found just once. This CDR3 spans 15 amino acids. V lost 1 base to trimming and J lost 2 bases, with 9 bases between them. In germline, CDR1 is LGHNA, CDR2 YSLEER. Overall study findings and caveats: Maximal CD8+ clonal expansion in Susac was observed within TEMRA cells and among active patients.

The receptor was derived from a human donor with Susac syndrome. Sequencing was carried out using CD8+ T cells from PBMCs. The rearrangement links TRBV4-3 to TRBJ2-1; D is undetermined. The CDR3 nucleotides read TGCGCCAGCAGCCAAGGCGGCGTCACCTACAATGAGCAGTTCTTC. This sequence encodes CASSQGGVTYNEQFF.